The 14 T cell receptor beta chains below come from one sample, sequenced in a study of CXCR3-negative and CXCR3-positive naive CD8 T cells. UMI-tagged TRB cDNA libraries were built via 5' RACE. Reanalyzing the 5' RACE reads, TCRdb keeps one entry per CDR3 protein, without DNA. The sample's table shows over 70,000 distinct CDR3 sequences. The sequenced sample was naive CXCR3- CD8+ T cells from blood. Subset described: CD45RO-CCR7+CD27+CD95- naive CD8+ T cells lacking CXCR3 (TNR3-). These TCRs come from a human donor in good health. Some clones in this sample may be carry-over from other donors' samples.

The chain recombines TRBV4-3 with TRBJ1-2. CDR1 is LGHNA and CDR2 is YSLEER in the germline V gene. The CDR3 sequence is 15 residues long. The chain's CDR3 is CASSHVKAPTYGYTF.

The rearrangement links TRBV20-1 to TRBJ1-1; the TCRdb D gene call, TRBD1, has no DNA to confirm it. The V gene's germline CDR1 is DFQATT and CDR2 SNEGSKA (reference sequence). CDR3 length: 12 residues. CDR3 sequence: CSARKGDTEAFF.

The chain is built from TRBV11-2 and TRBJ2-7; TCRdb outputs TRBD1, but without DNA this stays unchecked. This CDR3 spans 14 amino acids. CDR1 and CDR2 from the germline V gene are SGHAT and FQNNGV. The CDR3 reads CASSYGARRNEQYF.

The chain combines TRBV6-5 with TRBJ2-1. The germline gives CDR1 MNHEY, CDR2 SVGAGI. The length of the CDR3 is 13 residues. The CDR3 spells CASRLSSLGEQFF.

V usage is TRBV5-6 and J usage is TRBJ2-1; TCRdb's D call of TRBD1 is untestable without DNA. CDR1 is SGHDT and CDR2 is YYEEEE in the germline V gene. The CDR3 consists of 16 residues. The CDR3 spells CASSSHGGNSYNEQFF.

J is TRBJ1-5 and V is TRBV29-1; TCRdb names TRBD1, which stays unverified in the absence of DNA. There are 13 residues in the CDR3. From germline, CDR1 is SQVTM and CDR2 ANQGSEA. Here the CDR3 reads CSAKGQGNQPQHF.

The chain recombines TRBV5-1 with TRBJ2-7; TCRdb gives TRBD2 as the D gene, but with no DNA this cannot be confirmed. CDR3 length: 14 residues. CDR1 is SGHRS, CDR2 YFSETQ, per germline. CDR3 region: CASSDTTSGKSPYF.

The chain employs TRBV7-9 and TRBJ1-2. The CDR3 runs 13 residues. CDR1 is SEHNR and CDR2 is FQNEAQ in the germline V gene (reference sequence). CDR3 sequence: CASSSRPFYGYTF.

The chain links TRBV29-1 to TRBJ1-2. The CDR3 is made up of 11 amino acids. Germline values: CDR1 SQVTM, CDR2 ANQGSEA. Here the CDR3 reads CSVEDLDGYTF.

The J gene is TRBJ2-5, the V gene TRBV6-2 or TRBV6-3. Germline loops: CDR1 MNHEY, CDR2 SVGEGT. This CDR3 is built from 12 residues. Here the CDR3 reads CASSLNMETQYF.

V and J are TRBV5-1 and TRBJ2-1. CDR1 SGHRS and CDR2 YFSETQ come from the germline V gene. The CDR3 length is 12 residues. The CDR3 is CASSSGNNEQLF.

This chain connects TRBV23-1 to TRBJ2-3; the TCRdb call, TRBD1, lacks DNA for checking. TRBV23-1 counts as an open reading frame of uncertain function. CDR3 length equals 15 residues. This CDR3 reads CASSQSQGASDTQYF.

The chain employs TRBV7-9 and TRBJ2-3; with no DNA, the TCRdb D assignment of TRBD1 cannot be verified. CDR1 is SEHNR, CDR2 FQNEAQ, per germline (reference sequence). This CDR3 is 14 amino acids long. CDR3 loop: CASSPKMQGDTQYF.

CDR3 protein: CAIRDRVNNEQFF. The V gene is TRBV10-3, the J gene TRBJ2-1; TCRdb's D gene call, TRBD1, goes unchecked for lack of DNA. This CDR3 region has 13 residues. Germline CDR1 and CDR2: ENHRY and SYGVKD.